This TCR beta chain came from a study of neoadjuvant nivolumab and ipilimumab in lung cancer. Germline CDR1 and CDR2: KGHSH and LQKENI. This CDR3 is 15 amino acids long. V lost 0 bases and J lost 7, with 12 bases in between. Profiling relied on immunoSEQ multiplex PCR, and the TCRdb table lists in-frame clones only, not all of them. The profile covers over 45,000 clones, with approximately 90% appearing a single time and under 4.5% taken by the ten largest. The sample consisted of blood, taken before neoadjuvant nivolumab, alone or with ipilimumab. The rearrangement joins TRBV18 to TRBJ1-4; TRBD1 is a possible D gene (6 bases). This clonotype originated in an adult with non-small cell lung cancer. Some clones in this sample may be carry-over from other donors' samples. CDR3 amino acids: CASSPPGGPGEKLFF. CDR3 DNA sequence: TGTGCCAGCTCACCACCGGGGGGGCCAGGTGAAAAACTGTTTTTT.